This T cell receptor (beta chain) is from a study of read filtering for tumor transcriptome and immune sequencing. On the study more broadly: Per sample, TCR-region reads ranged about 3.5 to 11 million by IR-seq, roughly 85 to 1,400 by RNA-seq.

This clonotype is medium-sized in the sample. Trimming shortened V by 7 bases and J by 10 bases, and 11 bases separated the two germline ends. The CDR3 consists of 11 residues. Germline V gene data show CDR1 as MNHNY and CDR2 as SVGAGI (reference sequence). From roughly 0.4 ug of RNA, a library with molecular barcoded alpha/delta and beta/gamma adaptors was made. One entry per CDR3 protein, called by TCRdb with MiXCR from the reads. The data contain around 33,000 distinct CDR3 sequences, about 18% of them singletons. This clonotype originated in a donor at least 40 years old with multiple myeloma. The specimen was a population of CD138-negative cells sorted from bone marrow. The V gene is TRBV6-6, the J gene TRBJ2-1; no clear D. CDR3 sequence (DNA): TGTGCCAGCACCGCCAGACACGAGCAGTTCTTC. Residues: CASTARHEQFF.